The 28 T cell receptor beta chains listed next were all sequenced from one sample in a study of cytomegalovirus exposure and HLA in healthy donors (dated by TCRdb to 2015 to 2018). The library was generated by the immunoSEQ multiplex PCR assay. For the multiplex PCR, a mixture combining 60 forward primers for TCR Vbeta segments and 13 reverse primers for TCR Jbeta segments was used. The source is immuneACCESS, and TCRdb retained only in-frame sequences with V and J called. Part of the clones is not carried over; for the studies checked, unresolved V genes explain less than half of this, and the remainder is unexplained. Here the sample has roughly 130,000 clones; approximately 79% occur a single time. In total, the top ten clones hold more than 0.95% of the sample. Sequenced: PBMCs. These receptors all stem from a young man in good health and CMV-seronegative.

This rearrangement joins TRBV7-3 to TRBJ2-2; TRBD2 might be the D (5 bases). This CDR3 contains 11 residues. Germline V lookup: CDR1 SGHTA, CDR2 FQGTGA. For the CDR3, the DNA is TGTGCGGGTAGCCGGGGCGGGGAGCTGTTTTTT. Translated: CAGSRGGELFF.

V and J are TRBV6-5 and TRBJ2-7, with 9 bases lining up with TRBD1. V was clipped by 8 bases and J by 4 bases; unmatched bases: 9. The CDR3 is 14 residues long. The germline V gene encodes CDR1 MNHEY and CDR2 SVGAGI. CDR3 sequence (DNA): TGTGCCAGCTGCCCGGGACAGGGCCGGTACGAGCAGTACTTC. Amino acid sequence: CASCPGQGRYEQYF.

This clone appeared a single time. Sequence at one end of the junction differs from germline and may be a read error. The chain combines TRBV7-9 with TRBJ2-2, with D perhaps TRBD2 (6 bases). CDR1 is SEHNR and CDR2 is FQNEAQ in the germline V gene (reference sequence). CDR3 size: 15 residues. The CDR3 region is CASSIAVADTGELFF. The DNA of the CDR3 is TGTGCCAGCAGCATAGCGGTGGCGGACACCGGGGAGCTGTTTTTT.

CDR3 sequence (DNA): TGTGCCTGGACCCTTTACCCGGGACAGGATAATGAAAAACTGTTTTTT. This encodes CAWTLYPGQDNEKLFF. The rearrangement links TRBV30 to TRBJ1-4; 8 bases line up with TRBD1. CDR1 is GTSNPN, CDR2 SVGIG, per germline (reference sequence). The CDR3 runs 16 residues. Germline trimming cut 4 bases from V and 4 bases from J; bases unmatched to any gene: 11.

CDR3 DNA: TGTGCCAGCAGAGGACAGGGGGTTGAAGCTTTCTTT. It translates to CASRGQGVEAFF. The chain joins TRBV6-5 to TRBJ1-1; TRBD1 matches 10 bases. CDR3 length: 12 residues. After removal of 6 bases from V and 7 bases from J, the junction contained 2 bases not matched to a gene. The germline CDR1 and CDR2 sequences are MNHEY and SVGAGI.

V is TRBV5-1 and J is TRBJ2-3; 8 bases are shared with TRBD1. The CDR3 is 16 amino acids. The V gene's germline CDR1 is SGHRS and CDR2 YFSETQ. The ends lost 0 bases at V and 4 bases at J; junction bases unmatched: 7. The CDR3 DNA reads TGCGCCAGCAGCTTGGTGCAGGGGGCTGGCGCAGATACGCAGTATTTT. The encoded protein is CASSLVQGAGADTQYF.

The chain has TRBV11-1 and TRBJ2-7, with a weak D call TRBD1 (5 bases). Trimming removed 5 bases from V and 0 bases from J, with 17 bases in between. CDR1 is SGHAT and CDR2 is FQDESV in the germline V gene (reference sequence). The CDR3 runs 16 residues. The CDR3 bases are TGTGCCAGCAGCCTCGGGTGGGGCATGAGCTCCTACGAGCAGTACTTC. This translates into CASSLGWGMSSYEQYF.

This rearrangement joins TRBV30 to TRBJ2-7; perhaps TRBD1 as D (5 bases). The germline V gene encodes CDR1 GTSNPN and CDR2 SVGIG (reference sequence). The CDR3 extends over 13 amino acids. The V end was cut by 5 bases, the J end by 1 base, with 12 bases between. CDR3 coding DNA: TGTGCCTGGGTAGCAGGGTTATCCTACGAGCAGTACTTC. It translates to CAWVAGLSYEQYF.

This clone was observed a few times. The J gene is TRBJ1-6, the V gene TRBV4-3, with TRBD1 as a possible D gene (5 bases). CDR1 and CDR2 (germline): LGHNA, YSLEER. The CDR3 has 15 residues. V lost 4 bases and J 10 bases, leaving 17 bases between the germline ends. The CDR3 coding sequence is TGCGCCAGCAGCCTGGCAGGGAATTTGGAGTCACCCCTCCACTTT. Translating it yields CASSLAGNLESPLHF.

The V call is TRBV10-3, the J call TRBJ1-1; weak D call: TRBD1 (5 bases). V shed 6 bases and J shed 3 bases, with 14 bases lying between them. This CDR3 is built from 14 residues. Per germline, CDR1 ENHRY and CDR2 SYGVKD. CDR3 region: CAIRTRARDTEAFF. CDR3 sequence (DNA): TGTGCCATCAGGACCAGGGCAAGGGACACTGAAGCTTTCTTT.

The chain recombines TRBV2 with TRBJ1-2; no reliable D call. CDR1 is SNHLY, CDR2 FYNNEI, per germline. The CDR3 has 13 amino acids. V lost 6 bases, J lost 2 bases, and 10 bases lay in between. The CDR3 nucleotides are TGTGCCAGCAGGGTGACTCGAAACTATGGCTACACCTTC. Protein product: CASRVTRNYGYTF.

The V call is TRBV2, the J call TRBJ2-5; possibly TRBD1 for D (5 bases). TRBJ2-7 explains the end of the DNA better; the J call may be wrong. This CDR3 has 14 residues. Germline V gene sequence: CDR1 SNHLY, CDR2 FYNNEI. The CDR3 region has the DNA TGTGCCAGCAGTGCCCGACAGAGCTCCTACGAGCAGTACTTC. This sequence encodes CASSARQSSYEQYF.

The CDR3 region has the DNA TGTGCCAGCTCACCACTACAGCCTGTTTCTGAAAAACTGTTTTTT. As protein: CASSPLQPVSEKLFF. The chain uses TRBV18 and TRBJ1-4; no firm D call. The V gene's germline CDR1 is KGHSH and CDR2 LQKENI. There are 15 residues in the CDR3. The germline V and J ends were trimmed by 1 base and 7 bases, with 13 bases remaining between them.

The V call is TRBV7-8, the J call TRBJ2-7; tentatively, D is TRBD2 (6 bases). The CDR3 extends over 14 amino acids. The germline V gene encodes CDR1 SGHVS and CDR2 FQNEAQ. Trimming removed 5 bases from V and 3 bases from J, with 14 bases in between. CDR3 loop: CASSGGTLGYEQYF. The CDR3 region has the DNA TGTGCCAGCAGCGGGGGGACTTTAGGCTACGAGCAGTACTTC.

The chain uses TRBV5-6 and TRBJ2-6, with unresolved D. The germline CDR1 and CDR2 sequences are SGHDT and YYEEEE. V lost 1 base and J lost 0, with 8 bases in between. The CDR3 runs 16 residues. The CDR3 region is CASSLFPLSGANVLTF. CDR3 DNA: TGTGCCAGCAGCTTGTTTCCCCTCTCTGGGGCCAACGTCCTGACTTTC.

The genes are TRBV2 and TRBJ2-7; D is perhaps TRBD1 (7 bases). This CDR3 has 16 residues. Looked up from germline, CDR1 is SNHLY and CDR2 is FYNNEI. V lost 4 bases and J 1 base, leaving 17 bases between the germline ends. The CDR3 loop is CASSGGRTGFSYEQYF. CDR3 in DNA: TGTGCCAGCAGTGGGGGGAGGACAGGCTTTTCCTACGAGCAGTACTTC.

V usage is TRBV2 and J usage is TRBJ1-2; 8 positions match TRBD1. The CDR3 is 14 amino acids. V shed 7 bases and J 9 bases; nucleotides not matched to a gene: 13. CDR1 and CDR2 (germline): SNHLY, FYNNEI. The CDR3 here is CASTQERGDRSYTF. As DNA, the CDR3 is TGTGCCAGCACGCAGGAACGGGGGGACAGGAGCTACACCTTC.

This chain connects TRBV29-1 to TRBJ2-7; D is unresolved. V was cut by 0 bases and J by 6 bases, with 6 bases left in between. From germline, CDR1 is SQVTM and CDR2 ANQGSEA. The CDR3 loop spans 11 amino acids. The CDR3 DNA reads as TGCAGCGTTGAAGACACAGCCGAGCAGTACTTC. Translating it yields CSVEDTAEQYF.

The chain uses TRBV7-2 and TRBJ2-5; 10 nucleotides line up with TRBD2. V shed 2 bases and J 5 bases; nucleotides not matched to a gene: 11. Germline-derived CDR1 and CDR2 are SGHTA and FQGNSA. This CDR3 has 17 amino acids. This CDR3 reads CASSLQLAGALGETQYF. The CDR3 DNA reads TGTGCCAGCAGCTTACAGCTAGCGGGGGCTCTCGGGGAGACCCAGTACTTC.

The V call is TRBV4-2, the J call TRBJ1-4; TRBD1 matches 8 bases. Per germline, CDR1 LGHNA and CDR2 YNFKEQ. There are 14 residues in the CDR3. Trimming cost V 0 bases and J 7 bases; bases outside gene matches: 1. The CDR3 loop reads CASSQDGQGEKLFF. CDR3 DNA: TGTGCCAGCAGCCAAGACGGACAGGGTGAAAAACTGTTTTTT.

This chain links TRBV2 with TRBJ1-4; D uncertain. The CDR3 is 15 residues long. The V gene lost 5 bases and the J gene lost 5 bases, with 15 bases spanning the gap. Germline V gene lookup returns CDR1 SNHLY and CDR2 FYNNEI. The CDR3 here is CASSPGQNLNEKLFF. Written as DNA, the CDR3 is TGTGCCAGCAGTCCGGGTCAGAACCTCAATGAAAAACTGTTTTTT.

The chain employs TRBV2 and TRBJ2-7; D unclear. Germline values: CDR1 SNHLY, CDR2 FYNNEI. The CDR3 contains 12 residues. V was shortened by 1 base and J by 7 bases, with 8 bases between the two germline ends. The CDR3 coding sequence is TGTGCCAGCAGTGAAGTGTGGCGGGAGCAGTACTTC. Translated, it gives CASSEVWREQYF.

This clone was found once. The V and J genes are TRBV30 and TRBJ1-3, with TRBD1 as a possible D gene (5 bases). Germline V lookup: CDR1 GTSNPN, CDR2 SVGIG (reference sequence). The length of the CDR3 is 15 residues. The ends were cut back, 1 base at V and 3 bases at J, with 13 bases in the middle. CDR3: CAWSASGGYGNTIYF. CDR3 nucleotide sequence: TGTGCCTGGAGTGCTTCCGGGGGGTATGGAAACACCATATATTTT.

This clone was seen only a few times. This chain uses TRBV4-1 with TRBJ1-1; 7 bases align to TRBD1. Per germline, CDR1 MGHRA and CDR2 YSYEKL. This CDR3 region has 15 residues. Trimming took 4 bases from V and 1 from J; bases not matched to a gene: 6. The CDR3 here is CASSLYHRGNTEAFF. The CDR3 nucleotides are TGCGCCAGCAGCCTGTACCACAGGGGGAACACTGAAGCTTTCTTT.

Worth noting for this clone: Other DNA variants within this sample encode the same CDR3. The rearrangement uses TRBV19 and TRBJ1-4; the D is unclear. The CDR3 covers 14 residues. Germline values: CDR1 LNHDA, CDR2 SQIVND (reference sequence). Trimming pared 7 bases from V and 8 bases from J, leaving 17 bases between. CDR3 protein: CASNGVRGMEKLFF. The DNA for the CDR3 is TGTGCCAGTAATGGCGTCCGAGGGATGGAAAAACTGTTTTTT.

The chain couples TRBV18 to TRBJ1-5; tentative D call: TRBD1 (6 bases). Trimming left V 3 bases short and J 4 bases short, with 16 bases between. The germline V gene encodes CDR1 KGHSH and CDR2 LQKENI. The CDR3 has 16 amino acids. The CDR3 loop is CASSPGTGTKNQPQHF. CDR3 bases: TGTGCCAGCTCACCTGGAACAGGGACAAAAAATCAGCCCCAGCATTTT.

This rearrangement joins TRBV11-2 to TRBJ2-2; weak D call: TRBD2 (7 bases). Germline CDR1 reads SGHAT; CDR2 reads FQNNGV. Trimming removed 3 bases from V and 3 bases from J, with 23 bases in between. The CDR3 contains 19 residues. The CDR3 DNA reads TGTGCCAGCAGCTTCTCCCAGCTCGGGGGGCCGTCTTACACCGGGGAGCTGTTTTTT. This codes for CASSFSQLGGPSYTGELFF.

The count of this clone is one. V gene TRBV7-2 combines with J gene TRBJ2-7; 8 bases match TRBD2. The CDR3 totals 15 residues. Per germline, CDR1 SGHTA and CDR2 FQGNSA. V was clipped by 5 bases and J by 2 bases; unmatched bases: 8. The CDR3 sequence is CASSPPRGGTYEQYF. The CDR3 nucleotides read TGTGCCAGCAGCCCACCTCGGGGGGGAACCTACGAGCAGTACTTC. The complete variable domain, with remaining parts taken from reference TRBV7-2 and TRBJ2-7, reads GAGVSQSPSNKVTEKGKDVELRCDPISGHTALYWYRQSLGQGLEFLIYFQGNSAPDKSGLPSDRFSAERTGGSVSTLTIQRTQQEDSAVYLCASSPPRGGTYEQYFGPGTRLTVT.